What follows are 26 T cell receptor beta chains derived from one specimen sequenced in a study of blood T cell repertoires in COVID-19. Assay: immunoSEQ multiplex PCR; the TCRdb copy retains only in-frame clones and omits some. The sample consists of about 72,000 clones, approximately 80% of them appearing once. The specimen was peripheral blood. Every receptor here comes from a man aged 55-75 years with acute or convalescent COVID-19.

The rearrangement uses TRBV2 and TRBJ2-7, with 10 bases that match TRBD2. The CDR3 has 16 residues. Germline trimming cut 3 bases from V and 4 bases from J; bases unmatched to any gene: 9. Germline-derived CDR1 and CDR2 are SNHLY and FYNNEI. In DNA form, the CDR3 reads TGTGCCAGCAGTGACCCTGTACTAGCGGGACCGTACGAGCAGTACTTC. Translating it yields CASSDPVLAGPYEQYF.

The V and J genes are TRBV24-1 and TRBJ2-1; TRBD2 might be the D (7 bases). Germline V gene data show CDR1 as KGHDR and CDR2 as SFDVKD. This CDR3 region has 12 residues. V dropped 10 bases and J dropped 8 bases, with 14 bases sitting between them. The CDR3 protein is CATSPGGYEQFF. The CDR3 nucleotides are TGTGCCACTTCCCCGGGGGGCTATGAGCAGTTCTTC.

The V call is TRBV19, the J call TRBJ2-2, with D perhaps TRBD2 (6 bases). Per the germline V gene, CDR1 is LNHDA and CDR2 is SQIVND (reference sequence). Trimming cost V 7 bases and J 6 bases, with 15 bases left between them. This CDR3 spans 14 amino acids. In DNA form, the CDR3 reads TGTGCCAGTACCAGGGACTTTTCTTCCGGGGAGCTGTTTTTT. Amino acid sequence: CASTRDFSSGELFF. Filled out from reference TRBV19 and TRBJ2-2, the complete variable domain reads DGGITQSPKYLFRKEGQNVTLSCEQNLNHDAMYWYRQDPGQGLRLIYYSQIVNDFQKGDIAEGYSVSREKKESFPLTVTSAQKNPTAFYLCASTRDFSSGELFFGEGSRLTVL.

The rearrangement links TRBV3-1 (or the pseudogene TRBV3-2) to TRBJ2-7, with 11 bases lining up with TRBD2. CDR1 is LGHDT and CDR2 is YNNKEL in the germline V gene (reference sequence). V shed 8 bases, J shed 7 bases, and the junction held 7 bases outside the gene matches. The CDR3 runs 13 residues. The CDR3: CASRLAGLREQYF. CDR3 nucleotides: TGTGCCAGCCGACTAGCGGGGCTACGGGAGCAGTACTTC.

J is TRBJ1-1 and V is TRBV6-1, with unresolved D. Trimming left V 2 bases short and J 1 base short, with 5 bases between. The germline CDR1 and CDR2 sequences are MNHNS and SASEGT. The CDR3 runs to 13 residues. The CDR3 DNA follows: TGTGCCAGCAGTGAAAAGCCGAACACTGAAGCTTTCTTT. Translating gives CASSEKPNTEAFF.

The chain carries TRBV4-1 and TRBJ1-2; TRBD1 matches 10 bases. With 2 bases clipped from V and 2 bases from J, the junction kept 2 bases outside the gene matches. The germline V gene has CDR1 MGHRA and CDR2 YSYEKL. CDR3 length equals 15 residues. CDR3 loop: CASSQPGQGNYGYTF. CDR3 DNA sequence: TGCGCCAGCAGCCAACCGGGACAGGGGAACTATGGCTACACCTTC.

Here the CDR3 reads CASSLVELAGGYEQYF. In nucleotides, the CDR3 is TGCGCCAGCAGCTTGGTCGAACTAGCGGGGGGCTACGAGCAGTACTTC. This sequence joins TRBV5-1 and TRBJ2-7; 12 bases match TRBD2. Germline CDR1 SGHRS, CDR2 YFSETQ. The CDR3 spans 16 residues. Trimming cost V 0 bases and J 3 bases; bases outside gene matches: 4. The full variable domain, with the rest looked up from reference TRBV5-1 and TRBJ2-7, is KAGVTQTPRYLIKTRGQQVTLSCSPISGHRSVSWYQQTPGQGLQFLFEYFSETQRNKGNFPGRFSGRQFSNSRSEMNVSTLELGDSALYLCASSLVELAGGYEQYFGPGTRLTVT.

The chain carries TRBV6-1 and TRBJ1-3; D gene ambiguous. CDR3 size: 16 residues. Germline CDR1 and CDR2: MNHNS and SASEGT. With 2 bases removed from V and 0 bases from J, the gap between germline ends came to 11 bases. This chain's CDR3 is CASSELGRPSGNTIYF. CDR3 nucleotide sequence: TGTGCCAGCAGTGAATTGGGCAGACCCTCTGGAAACACCATATATTTT.

This chain links TRBV30 with TRBJ1-6; 7 bases align to TRBD1. The V gene end was trimmed by 3 bases and the J gene end by 3 bases; junction bases not matched to a gene: 8. The CDR3 has 16 amino acids. CDR1 and CDR2 from the germline V gene are GTSNPN and SVGIG (reference sequence). The CDR3 sequence is CAWRVPRTGYNSPLHF. In DNA form, the CDR3 reads TGTGCCTGGAGGGTCCCGCGGACAGGCTATAATTCACCCCTCCACTTT.

The chain carries TRBV7-9 and TRBJ1-2; D is ambiguous. The CDR3 is 12 amino acids. The germline V gene encodes CDR1 SEHNR and CDR2 FQNEAQ (reference sequence). V lost 7 bases and J lost 4, with 10 bases in between. CDR3 sequence: CASTPTLYGYTF. DNA of the CDR3: TGTGCCAGCACGCCAACTCTCTATGGCTACACCTTC.

The DNA for the CDR3 is TGTGCTAGTGGTTTGGGCGACAGAACCACTAACTATGGCTACACCTTC. Translation gives CASGLGDRTTNYGYTF. The chain recombines TRBV12-5 with TRBJ1-2, with D perhaps matching TRBD1 (5 bases). The V end was cut by 1 base, the J end by 0 bases, with 12 bases between. The CDR3 is 16 amino acids. Looked up from germline, CDR1 is LGHNT and CDR2 is FRNRAP.

J is TRBJ1-5 and V is TRBV3-1 (or the pseudogene TRBV3-2); D not resolved. Looked up from germline, CDR1 is LGHDT and CDR2 is YNNKEL (reference sequence). The CDR3 length is 17 residues. V lost 0 bases and J 0 bases, leaving 12 bases between the germline ends. The CDR3, as DNA: TGTGCCAGCAGCCAAGATCCGTATGGCCTTAGCAATCAGCCCCAGCATTTT. Its protein product is CASSQDPYGLSNQPQHF.

V is TRBV19 and J is TRBJ1-6, with 9 bases lining up with TRBD1. Germline V gene data show CDR1 as LNHDA and CDR2 as SQIVND (reference sequence). This CDR3 has 16 residues. The V and J ends lost 5 bases and 5 bases, in that order; junction bases with no gene match: 7. The CDR3 spells CASSPLGQGNNSPLHF. CDR3 in DNA: TGTGCCAGTAGTCCCTTGGGACAGGGAAATAATTCACCCCTCCACTTT.

This clone is deemed medium-sized. This specimen includes other DNA sequences encoding the same CDR3. This chain connects TRBV30 to TRBJ1-5, with D tentatively TRBD1 (5 bases). Trimming took 2 bases from V and 6 from J, leaving 11 bases between them. The CDR3 spans 13 residues. From germline, CDR1 is GTSNPN and CDR2 SVGIG (reference sequence). This CDR3 is CAWSLRERQPQHF. The CDR3 DNA reads TGTGCCTGGAGTCTCAGGGAACGTCAGCCCCAGCATTTT.

The J gene is TRBJ2-3, the V gene TRBV4-1; 8 bases map to TRBD2. The CDR3 has 16 residues. V was pared by 1 base and J by 4 bases, with 7 bases of the junction left unmatched. The germline gives CDR1 MGHRA, CDR2 YSYEKL. The chain's CDR3 is CASSQVRTSSADTQYF. CDR3 bases: TGCGCCAGCAGCCAAGTGAGGACTAGCAGCGCAGATACGCAGTATTTT.

This chain joins TRBV5-1 and TRBJ1-1; TRBD1 matches 7 bases. V trimming: 4 bases; J trimming: 5 bases; junction bases outside the gene matches: 5. Germline V gives CDR1 SGHRS, CDR2 YFSETQ. The CDR3 is 13 residues long. The CDR3 protein is CASSLTTGTEAFF. The CDR3 bases are TGCGCCAGCAGCCTAACGACAGGGACTGAAGCTTTCTTT.

The rearrangement links TRBV19 to TRBJ1-5, with D maybe TRBD1 (6 bases). This CDR3 is 15 amino acids long. V was trimmed by 5 bases and J by 9 bases, leaving 20 bases between them. Germline CDR1 LNHDA, CDR2 SQIVND (reference sequence). CDR3 nucleotide sequence: TGTGCCAGTAGTCCTCCGGGACAACTGGAGAGGCCCCAGCATTTT. Its protein product is CASSPPGQLERPQHF.

The rearrangement links TRBV19 to TRBJ1-5, with D possibly TRBD1 on 6 matching bases. V was pared by 6 bases and J by 0 bases, with 18 bases between. This CDR3 comprises 17 residues. Germline loops: CDR1 LNHDA, CDR2 SQIVND (reference sequence). This CDR3 is CASSRGQNWNSNQPQHF. CDR3 DNA sequence: TGTGCCAGTAGCCGGGGACAAAATTGGAATAGCAATCAGCCCCAGCATTTT.

The chain is built from TRBV10-1 and TRBJ2-1; tentatively, D is TRBD1 (5 bases). CDR1 and CDR2 from the germline V gene are WNHNN and SYGVQD (reference sequence). There are 13 residues in the CDR3. Trimming left V 8 bases short and J 3 bases short, with 11 bases between. The CDR3 reads CASATDSYNEQFF. CDR3 coding DNA: TGCGCCAGCGCGACCGACAGCTACAATGAGCAGTTCTTC.

This clone occurred many times. This chain joins TRBV4-3 and TRBJ2-7; 7 bases align to TRBD1. Germline values: CDR1 LGHNA, CDR2 YSLEER. Unmatched junction bases numbered 1, after V lost 2 bases and J lost 3 bases. The CDR3 loop spans 13 amino acids. CDR3 protein: CASSQPGGYEQYF. As DNA, the CDR3 is TGCGCCAGCAGCCAACCAGGGGGCTACGAGCAGTACTTC.

CDR3 residues: CASSLRGGGGSYEQYF. The CDR3 nucleotides read TGTGCCAGCAGCTTAAGGGGAGGAGGCGGGAGCTACGAGCAGTACTTC. This chain links TRBV5-5 with TRBJ2-7, with TRBD2 matching over 7 bases. The CDR3 has 16 amino acids. Germline V CDR1 and CDR2: SGHKS, YYEKEE (reference sequence). J gave up 3 bases and V 2 bases, and 11 bases lay outside the gene matches.

The chain carries TRBV4-2 and TRBJ1-4, with no clear D. Germline values: CDR1 LGHNA, CDR2 YNFKEQ. The CDR3 is made up of 16 amino acids. The V and J ends lost 1 base and 1 base respectively, with 10 bases between them. CDR3 protein: CASSQVYRGTNEKLFF. As DNA, the CDR3 is TGTGCCAGCAGCCAAGTTTATCGGGGAACTAATGAAAAACTGTTTTTT.

The chain is built from TRBV9 and TRBJ2-1, with 13 bases lining up with TRBD2. Germline CDR1 reads SGDLS; CDR2 reads YYNGEE. CDR3 length equals 19 residues. The J segment lost 3 bases and the V segment lost 3 bases, leaving 12 bases of the junction unmatched. DNA of the CDR3: TGTGCCAGCAGCGGCAGAACCGGGACTAGCGGGATTCTCTACAATGAGCAGTTCTTC. Its protein is CASSGRTGTSGILYNEQFF.

The rearrangement links TRBV2 to TRBJ1-5; 7 bases line up with TRBD1. V was clipped by 1 base and J by 4 bases; unmatched bases: 4. There are 15 residues in the CDR3. Per the germline V gene, CDR1 is SNHLY and CDR2 is FYNNEI. For the CDR3, the DNA is TGTGCCAGCAGTGAAGATCCACAGGGGAATCAGCCCCAGCATTTT. It encodes CASSEDPQGNQPQHF. Drawing the rest from reference TRBV2 and TRBJ1-5, the complete variable domain is EPEVTQTPSHQVTQMGQEVILRCVPISNHLYFYWYRQILGQKVEFLVSFYNNEISEKSEIFDDQFSVERPDGSNFTLKIRSTKLEDSAMYFCASSEDPQGNQPQHFGDGTRLSIL.

A single count supports this clone. The chain is built from TRBV7-9 and TRBJ2-3; unclear D gene. The germline CDR1 and CDR2 sequences are SEHNR and FQNEAQ (reference sequence). Trimming left V 5 bases short and J 2 bases short, with 5 bases between. CDR3 length: 12 amino acids. The CDR3 nucleotides read TGTGCCAGCAGCACCTACACAGATACGCAGTATTTT. Encoded protein: CASSTYTDTQYF.

The genes are TRBV18 and TRBJ1-1; D unresolved. The CDR3 has 14 residues. With 4 bases removed from V and 0 bases from J, the gap between germline ends came to 9 bases. Germline-derived CDR1 and CDR2 are KGHSH and LQKENI. CDR3 region: CASSLAGMNTEAFF. In nucleotides, the CDR3 is TGTGCCAGCTCACTGGCTGGCATGAACACTGAAGCTTTCTTT.